This section outlines one T cell receptor (beta chain) sequence together with its context. The sample originates from a study of blood T cell repertoires in COVID-19. Study overall: From the United States, Italy and Spain came samples of acute and convalescent COVID-19. Sources were T cells, B-cell-depleted T cells, or PBMCs; the material itself was cDNA or gDNA.

V lost 3 bases, J lost 4 bases, and 9 bases lay in between. The CDR3 is made up of 13 amino acids. CDR1 is SGHTA and CDR2 is FQGTGA in the germline V gene. In the source study's methods: By means of reference gene primer amplification, nucleated cell counts were estimated. Sequencing used immunoSEQ multiplex PCR; TCRdb keeps in-frame clones, though not all of them. From that table come the V and J calls and clone size; the DNA was used to work out D and trimming. The data contain nearly 95,000 clones, around four fifths of them singletons. This rearrangement joins TRBV7-3 to TRBJ1-2; no clear D. This receptor was taken from a human donor in a cohort sampled during active COVID-19. Sequenced sample: peripheral blood. The CDR3 here is CASSLEPSYGYTF. CDR3 sequence (DNA): TGTGCCAGCAGCTTGGAGCCGAGCTATGGCTACACCTTC. Looking up the rest from reference TRBV7-3 and TRBJ1-2 gives the full variable domain: GAGVSQTPSNKVTEKGKYVELRCDPISGHTALYWYRQSLGQGPEFLIYFQGTGAADDSGLPNDRFFAVRPEGSVSTLKIQRTERGDSAVYLCASSLEPSYGYTFGSGTRLTVV.